This T cell receptor beta chain was captured in a study of T cells in women clearing cervical HPV infection. On the study more broadly: Case blood was drawn when the lesion was first found; control blood after infection became undetectable. HLA type could not be excluded as a confounder. Study observations and caveats: CIN3+ cases had significantly higher TCR repertoire richness than controls, but evenness did not differ.

In the case of this clone: What it binds is not known.

Genomic DNA, averaging around 1,200 ng per sample, yielded TCR beta CDR3 via immunoSEQ. Only in-frame clones appear in the TCRdb table, and some are missing; sequencing was by immunoSEQ multiplex PCR. The data show 22,000 or so clones, and the top ten clones hold 3.3%. The sequencing sample was made of blood buffy coat. This receptor was identified in a woman aged 18 to 75 with a cervical HPV16 infection that either progressed to CIN3+ or cleared (not recorded which).

Partial CDR3 DNA: TGCAGTGCTAGACCCATCACAGGGGGCGCCTTCGGCTATGGC. Its protein is CSARPITGGAFGYG. The complete CDR3 protein is CSARPITGGAFGYGYTF. The chain couples TRBV20-1 to TRBJ1-2; 9 bases agree with TRBD1. The observed sequence ends 3 residues before the CDR3 terminus, with the missing tail filled in from the germline J gene. CDR1 and CDR2 from the germline V gene are DFQATT and SNEGSKA (reference sequence). Germline trimming cut 2 bases from V and 4 bases from J; bases unmatched to any gene: 14. CDR3 length: 17 amino acids.